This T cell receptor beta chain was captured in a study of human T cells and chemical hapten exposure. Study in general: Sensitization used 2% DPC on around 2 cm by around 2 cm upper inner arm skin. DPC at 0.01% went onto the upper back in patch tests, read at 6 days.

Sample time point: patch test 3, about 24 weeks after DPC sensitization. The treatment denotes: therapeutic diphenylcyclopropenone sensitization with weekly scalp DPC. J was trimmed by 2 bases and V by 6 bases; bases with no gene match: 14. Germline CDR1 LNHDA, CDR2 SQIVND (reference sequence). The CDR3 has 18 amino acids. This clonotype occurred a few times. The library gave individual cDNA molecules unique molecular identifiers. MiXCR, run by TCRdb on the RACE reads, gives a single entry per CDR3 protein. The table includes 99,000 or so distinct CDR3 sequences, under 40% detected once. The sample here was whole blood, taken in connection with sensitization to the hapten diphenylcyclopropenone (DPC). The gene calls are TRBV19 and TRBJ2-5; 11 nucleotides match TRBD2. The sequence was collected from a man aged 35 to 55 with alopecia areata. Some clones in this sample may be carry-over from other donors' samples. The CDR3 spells CASRGTLGSGRVQETQYF. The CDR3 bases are TGTGCCAGTAGGGGAACGCTCGGTAGCGGGAGGGTACAAGAGACCCAGTACTTC.